This T cell receptor (beta chain) was sequenced during a study of beta chain features in type 1 diabetes. Study-wide findings and caveats: An over-representation of cells with high TCR expression could result from cDNA sequencing. There were fewer insertions and more deletions at the VDJ junctions of type 1 diabetes patients. The similarity of naive, central memory and Treg TCRB repertoires appeared greater among patients than among healthy donors. A moderate, significant TCRB CDR3 shortening appeared in type 1 diabetes across four CD4+ subsets.

This clone was detected only a few times. Its antigen is as yet unknown. Sorting based on CD45RO/CCR7/CD25/CD127/CD95/CD27 separated CD4+ naive, central memory, regulatory and stem cell-like memory cells. In germline, CDR1 is SGDLS, CDR2 YYNGEE. The CDR3 consists of 15 residues. V gave up 0 bases and J gave up 1 base, with 10 bases separating them. Isolated RNA was reverse transcribed in full, so expressed TCRB transcripts were sequenced. Sequenced by immunoSEQ multiplex PCR; TCRdb stores in-frame clones only, minus some. The repertoire holds a few hundred thousand clones, with 10% to 15% as singletons.

The sequence was obtained from a woman under 30 with type 1 diabetes. The gene calls are TRBV9 and TRBJ1-1; D perhaps matches TRBD1 (5 bases). Material for sequencing was naive CD4+ T cells from blood. For the CDR3, the DNA is TGTGCCAGCAGCGTAGGGGAGGGGAAGAACACTGAAGCTTTCTTT. Its translation: CASSVGEGKNTEAFF. Full variable domain (outside the CDR3, taken from reference TRBV9 and TRBJ1-1): DSGVTQTPKHLITATGQRVTLRCSPRSGDLSVYWYQQSLDQGLQFLIQYYNGEERAKGNILERFSAQQFPDLHSELNLSSLELGDSALYFCASSVGEGKNTEAFFGQGTRLTVV.